What follows is one T cell receptor beta chain and its context. Its antigen is still unknown. The CDR3 runs 12 residues. Germline CDR1 and CDR2: MNHNS and SASEGT. The V and J ends lost 8 bases and 4 bases respectively, with 6 bases between them. This sample is part of a study of T cells in Graves' hyperthyroidism and ophthalmopathy. The CDR3 regions of TCR beta were amplified from RNA transcripts. HTBI primers drove first-round RT-PCR of the TCR CDR3. TCRdb reprocessed the multiplex PCR reads via MiXCR and lists one record per CDR3 protein. The sample has hundreds of thousands of distinct CDR3 sequences; around 14% are singletons. The study's findings and limits: Ophthalmopathy was separated from stable hyperthyroidism by a 13 V-J model.

The sequenced sample was blood. The chain couples TRBV6-1 to TRBJ2-6; D gene unclear. The origin of this receptor is a woman aged 18-30 years with Graves' hyperthyroidism. This CDR3 is CASGPGANVLTF. CDR3 sequence (DNA): TGTGCCAGCGGCCCGGGGGCCAACGTCCTGACTTTC.